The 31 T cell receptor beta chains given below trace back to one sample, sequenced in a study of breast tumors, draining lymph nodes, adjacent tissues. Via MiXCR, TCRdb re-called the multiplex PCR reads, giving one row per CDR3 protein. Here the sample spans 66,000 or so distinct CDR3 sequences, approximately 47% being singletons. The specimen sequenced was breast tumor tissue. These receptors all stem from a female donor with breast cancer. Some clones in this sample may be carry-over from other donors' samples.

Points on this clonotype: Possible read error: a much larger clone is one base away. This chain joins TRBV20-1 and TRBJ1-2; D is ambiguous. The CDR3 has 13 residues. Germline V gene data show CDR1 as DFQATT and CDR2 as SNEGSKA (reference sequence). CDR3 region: CSARGPWPYAYTF. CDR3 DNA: TGCAGTGCTAGAGGCCCTTGGCCTTATGCCTACACCTTC.

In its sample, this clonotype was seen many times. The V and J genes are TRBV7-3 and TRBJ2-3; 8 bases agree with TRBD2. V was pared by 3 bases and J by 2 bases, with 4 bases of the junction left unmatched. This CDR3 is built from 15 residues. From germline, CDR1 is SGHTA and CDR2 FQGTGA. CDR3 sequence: CASSFTTSDTDTQYF. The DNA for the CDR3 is TGTGCCAGCAGCTTTACGACTAGCGACACAGATACGCAGTATTTT.

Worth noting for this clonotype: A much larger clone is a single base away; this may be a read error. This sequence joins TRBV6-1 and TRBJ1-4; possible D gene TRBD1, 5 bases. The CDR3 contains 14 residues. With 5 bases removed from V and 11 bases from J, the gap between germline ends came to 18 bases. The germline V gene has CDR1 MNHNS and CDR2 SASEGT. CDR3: CASSQIGAAAKLFF. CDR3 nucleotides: TGTGCCAGCAGTCAAATCGGGGCAGCGGCTAAACTGTTTTTT.

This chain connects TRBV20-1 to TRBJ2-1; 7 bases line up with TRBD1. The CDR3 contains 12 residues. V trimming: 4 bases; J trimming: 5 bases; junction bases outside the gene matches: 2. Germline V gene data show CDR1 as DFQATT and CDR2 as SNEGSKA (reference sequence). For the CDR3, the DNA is TGCAGTGCTAAGACAGGGAACAATGAGCAGTTCTTC. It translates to CSAKTGNNEQFF.

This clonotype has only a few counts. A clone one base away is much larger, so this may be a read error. The CDR3 nucleotides read TGTGCCAGCAGTCACTCAACAGGGGGAGAGACCCAGTACTTC. It codes for CASSHSTGGETQYF. The chain has TRBV6-5 and TRBJ2-5; TRBD1 aligns across 8 bases. The V gene's germline CDR1 is MNHEY and CDR2 SVGAGI. This CDR3 comprises 14 residues.

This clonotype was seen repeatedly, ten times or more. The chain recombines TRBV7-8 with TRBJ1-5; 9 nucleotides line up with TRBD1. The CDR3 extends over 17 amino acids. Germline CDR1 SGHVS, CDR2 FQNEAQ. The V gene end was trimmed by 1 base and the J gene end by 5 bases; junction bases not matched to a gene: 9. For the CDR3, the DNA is TGTGCCAGCAGCTTAGGGGTCCGGGACAGGGTGGATCAGCCCCAGCATTTT. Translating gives CASSLGVRDRVDQPQHF. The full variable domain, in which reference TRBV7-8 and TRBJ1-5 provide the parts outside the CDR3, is GAGVSQSPRYKVAKRGQDVALRCDPISGHVSLFWYQQALGQGPEFLTYFQNEAQLDKSGLPSDRFFAERPEGSVSTLKIQRTQQEDSAVYLCASSLGVRDRVDQPQHFGDGTRLSIL.

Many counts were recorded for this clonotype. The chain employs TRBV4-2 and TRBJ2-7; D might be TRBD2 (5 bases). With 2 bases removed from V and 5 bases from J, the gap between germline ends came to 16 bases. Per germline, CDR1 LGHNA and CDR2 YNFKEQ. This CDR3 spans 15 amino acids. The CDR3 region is CASSQTLWERNEQYF. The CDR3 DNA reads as TGTGCCAGCAGCCAAACTTTGTGGGAGCGAAACGAGCAGTACTTC.

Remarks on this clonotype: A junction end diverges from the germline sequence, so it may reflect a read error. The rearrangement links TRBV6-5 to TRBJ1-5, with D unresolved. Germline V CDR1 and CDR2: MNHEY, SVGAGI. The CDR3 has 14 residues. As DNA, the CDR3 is TGTGCCAGCAGTCACTCAGGCCTCAGCCAGCCCCAGCATTTT. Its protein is CASSHSGLSQPQHF.

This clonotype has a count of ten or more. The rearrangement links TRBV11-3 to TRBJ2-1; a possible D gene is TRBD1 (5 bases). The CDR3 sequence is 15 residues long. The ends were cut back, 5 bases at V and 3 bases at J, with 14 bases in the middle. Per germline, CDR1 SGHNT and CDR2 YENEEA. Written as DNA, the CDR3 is TGTGCCAGCAGCCGATTTCTTGACAGCTACAATGAGCAGTTCTTC. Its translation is CASSRFLDSYNEQFF.

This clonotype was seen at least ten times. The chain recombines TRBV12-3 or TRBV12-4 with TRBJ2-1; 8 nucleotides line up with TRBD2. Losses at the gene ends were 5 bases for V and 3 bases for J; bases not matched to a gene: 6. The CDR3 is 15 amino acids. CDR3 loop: CASSRGGGIYNEQFF. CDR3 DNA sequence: TGTGCCAGCAGTCGGGGGGGGGGAATCTACAATGAGCAGTTCTTC.

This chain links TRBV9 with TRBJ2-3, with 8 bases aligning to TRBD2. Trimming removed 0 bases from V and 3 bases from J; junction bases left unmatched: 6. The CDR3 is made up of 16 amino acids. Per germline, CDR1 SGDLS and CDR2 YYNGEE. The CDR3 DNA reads TGTGCCAGCAGCGTAGCAGCGGGAGTCAGGACAGATACGCAGTATTTT. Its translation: CASSVAAGVRTDTQYF.

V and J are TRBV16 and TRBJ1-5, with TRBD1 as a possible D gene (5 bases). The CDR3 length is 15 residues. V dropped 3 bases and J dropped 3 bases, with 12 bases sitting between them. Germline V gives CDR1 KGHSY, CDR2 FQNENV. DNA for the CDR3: TGTGCCAGCAGCCAGGGCAGGGCGCTCAATCAGCCCCAGCATTTT. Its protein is CASSQGRALNQPQHF.

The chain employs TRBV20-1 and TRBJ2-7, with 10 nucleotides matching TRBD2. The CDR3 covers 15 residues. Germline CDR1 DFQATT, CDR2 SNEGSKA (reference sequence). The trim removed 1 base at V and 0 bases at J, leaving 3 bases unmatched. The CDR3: CSARVASGSSYEQYF. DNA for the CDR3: TGCAGTGCTAGAGTGGCTAGCGGGAGCTCCTACGAGCAGTACTTC.

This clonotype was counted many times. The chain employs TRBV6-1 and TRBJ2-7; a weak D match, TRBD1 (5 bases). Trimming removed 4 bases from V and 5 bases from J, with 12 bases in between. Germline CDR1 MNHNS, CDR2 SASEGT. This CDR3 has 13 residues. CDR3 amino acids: CASSGLKGDEQYF. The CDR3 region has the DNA TGTGCCAGCAGTGGCTTGAAAGGGGACGAGCAGTACTTC.

CDR3 residues: CASSRDRGGEPLHF. The CDR3 nucleotides read TGTGCCAGCAGCCGGGACAGGGGGGGGGAACCCCTCCACTTT. This chain uses TRBV5-4 with TRBJ1-6; 11 bases are shared with TRBD1. Germline values: CDR1 SGHNT, CDR2 YYREEE (reference sequence). The CDR3 runs to 14 residues. The V and J ends lost 4 bases and 12 bases, in that order; junction bases with no gene match: 6.

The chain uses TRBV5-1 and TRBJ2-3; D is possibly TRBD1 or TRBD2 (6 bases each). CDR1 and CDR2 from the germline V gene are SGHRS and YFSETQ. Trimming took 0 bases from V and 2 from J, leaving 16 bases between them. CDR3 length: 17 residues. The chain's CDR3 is CASSLAKTGGNTDTQYF. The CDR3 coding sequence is TGCGCCAGCAGCTTGGCCAAGACAGGAGGGAACACAGATACGCAGTATTTT.

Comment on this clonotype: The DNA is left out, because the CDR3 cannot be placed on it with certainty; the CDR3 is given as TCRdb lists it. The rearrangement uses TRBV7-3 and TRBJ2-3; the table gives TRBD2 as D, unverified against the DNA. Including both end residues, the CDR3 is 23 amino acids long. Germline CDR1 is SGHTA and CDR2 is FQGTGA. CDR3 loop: CASSFYICSAESGAWHSTDTQYF.

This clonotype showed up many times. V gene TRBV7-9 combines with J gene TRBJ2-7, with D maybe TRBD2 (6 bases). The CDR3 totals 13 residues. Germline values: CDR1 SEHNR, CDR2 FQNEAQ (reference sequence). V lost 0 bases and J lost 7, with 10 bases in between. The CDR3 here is CASSLAGGREQYF. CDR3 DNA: TGTGCCAGCAGCTTAGCGGGGGGTAGGGAGCAGTACTTC.

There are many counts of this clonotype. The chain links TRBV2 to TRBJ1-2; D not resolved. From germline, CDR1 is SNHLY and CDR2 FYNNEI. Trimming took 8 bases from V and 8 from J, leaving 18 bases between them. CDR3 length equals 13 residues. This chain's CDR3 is CASADSTLGGYTF. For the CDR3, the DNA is TGTGCCAGCGCGGACTCCACCTTAGGGGGCTACACCTTC.

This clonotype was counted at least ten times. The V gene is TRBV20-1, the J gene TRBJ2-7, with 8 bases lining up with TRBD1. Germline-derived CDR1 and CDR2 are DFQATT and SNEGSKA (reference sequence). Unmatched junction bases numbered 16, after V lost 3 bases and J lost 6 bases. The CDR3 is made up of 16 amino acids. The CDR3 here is CSASRLGRQGSLEQYF. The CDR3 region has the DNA TGCAGTGCTAGCCGTTTAGGGCGACAGGGGTCCCTCGAGCAGTACTTC.

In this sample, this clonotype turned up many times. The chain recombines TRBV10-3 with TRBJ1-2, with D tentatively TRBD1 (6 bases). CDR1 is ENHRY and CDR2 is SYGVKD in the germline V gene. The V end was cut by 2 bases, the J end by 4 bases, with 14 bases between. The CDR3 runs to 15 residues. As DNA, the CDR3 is TGTGCCATCAGTGAGGGGGGGCTTTCAGGCTATGGCTACACCTTC. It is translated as CAISEGGLSGYGYTF.

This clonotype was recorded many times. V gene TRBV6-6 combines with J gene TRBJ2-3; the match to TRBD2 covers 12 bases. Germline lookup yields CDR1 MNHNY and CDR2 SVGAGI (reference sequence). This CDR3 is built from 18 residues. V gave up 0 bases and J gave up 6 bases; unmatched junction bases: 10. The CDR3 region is CASSYSNLAGGLGDTQYF. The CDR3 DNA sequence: TGTGCCAGCAGTTACTCGAACCTAGCGGGAGGGCTGGGGGATACGCAGTATTTT.

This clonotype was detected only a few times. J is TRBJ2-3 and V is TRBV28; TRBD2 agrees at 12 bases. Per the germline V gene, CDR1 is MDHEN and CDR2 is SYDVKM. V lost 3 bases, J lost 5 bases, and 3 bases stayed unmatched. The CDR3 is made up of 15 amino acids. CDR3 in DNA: TGTGCCAGCAGTTTGCTAGCGGGAGGGGAAGATACGCAGTATTTT. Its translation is CASSLLAGGEDTQYF.

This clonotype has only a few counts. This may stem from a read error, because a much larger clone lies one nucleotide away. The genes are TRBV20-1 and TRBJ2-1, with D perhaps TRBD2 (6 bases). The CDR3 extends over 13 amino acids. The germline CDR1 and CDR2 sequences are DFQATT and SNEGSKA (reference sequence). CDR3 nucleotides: TGCAGTGCTAGCCGGGACTTGTACAATGCGCAGTTCTTC. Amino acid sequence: CSASRDLYNAQFF.

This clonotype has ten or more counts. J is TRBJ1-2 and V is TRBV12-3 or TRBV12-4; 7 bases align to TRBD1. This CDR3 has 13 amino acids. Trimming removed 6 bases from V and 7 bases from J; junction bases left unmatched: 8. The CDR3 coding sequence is TGTGCCAGCAGGTGGGGACAGTCGGCTGGCTACACCTTC. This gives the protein CASRWGQSAGYTF.

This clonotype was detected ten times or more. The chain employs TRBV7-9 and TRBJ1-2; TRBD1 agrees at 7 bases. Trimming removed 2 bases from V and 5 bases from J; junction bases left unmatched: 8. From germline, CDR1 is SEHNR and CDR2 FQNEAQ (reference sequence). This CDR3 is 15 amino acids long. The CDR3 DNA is TGTGCCAGCAGCTTAACAGGGGCGCGGGGTTATGGCTACACCTTC. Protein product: CASSLTGARGYGYTF.

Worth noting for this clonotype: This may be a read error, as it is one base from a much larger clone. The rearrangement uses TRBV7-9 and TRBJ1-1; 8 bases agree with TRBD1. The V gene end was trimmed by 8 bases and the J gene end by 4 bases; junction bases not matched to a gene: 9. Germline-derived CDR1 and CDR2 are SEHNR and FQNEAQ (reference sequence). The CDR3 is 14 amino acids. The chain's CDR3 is CASGSQGALTEAFF. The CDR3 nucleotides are TGTGCCAGCGGCTCCCAGGGGGCCCTCACTGAAGCTTTCTTT.

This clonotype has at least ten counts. CDR3 amino acids: CASSEIYIGGRDVYEQYF. In nucleotides, the CDR3 is TGTGCCAGCAGTGAAATTTACATTGGAGGGAGGGACGTCTACGAGCAGTACTTC. V gene TRBV6-1 combines with J gene TRBJ2-7; 7 bases map to TRBD2. J was trimmed by 3 bases and V by 2 bases; bases with no gene match: 16. CDR3 length equals 18 residues. Looked up from germline, CDR1 is MNHNS and CDR2 is SASEGT.

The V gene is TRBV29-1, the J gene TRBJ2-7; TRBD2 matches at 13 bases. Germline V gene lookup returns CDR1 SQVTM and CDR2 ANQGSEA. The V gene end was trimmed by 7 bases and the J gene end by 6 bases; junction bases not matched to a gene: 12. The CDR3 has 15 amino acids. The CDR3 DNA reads TGCAGCGAAGAGGGGGTTGGGACTAGCGGGACCGAGCAGTACTTC. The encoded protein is CSEEGVGTSGTEQYF.

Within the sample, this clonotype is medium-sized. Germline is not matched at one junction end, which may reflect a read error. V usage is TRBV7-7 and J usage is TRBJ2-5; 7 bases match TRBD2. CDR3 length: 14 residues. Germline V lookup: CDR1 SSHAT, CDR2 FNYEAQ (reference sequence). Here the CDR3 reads CASSSSGVKETQYF. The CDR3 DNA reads TGTGCTAGCAGCTCTAGCGGAGTCAAAGAGACCCAGTACTTC. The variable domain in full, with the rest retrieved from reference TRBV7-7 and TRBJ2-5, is GAGVSQSPRYKVTKRGQDVTLRCDPISSHATLYWYQQALGQGPEFLTYFNYEAQPDKSGLPSDRFSAERPEGSISTLTIQRTEQRDSAMYRCASSSSGVKETQYFGPGTRLLVL.

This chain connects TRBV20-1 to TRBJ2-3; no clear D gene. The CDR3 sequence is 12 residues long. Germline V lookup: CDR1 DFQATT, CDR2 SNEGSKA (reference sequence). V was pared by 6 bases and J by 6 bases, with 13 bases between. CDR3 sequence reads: CSASRALDTQYF. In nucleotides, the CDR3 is TGCAGTGCAAGCCGAGCGTTGGATACGCAGTATTTT.